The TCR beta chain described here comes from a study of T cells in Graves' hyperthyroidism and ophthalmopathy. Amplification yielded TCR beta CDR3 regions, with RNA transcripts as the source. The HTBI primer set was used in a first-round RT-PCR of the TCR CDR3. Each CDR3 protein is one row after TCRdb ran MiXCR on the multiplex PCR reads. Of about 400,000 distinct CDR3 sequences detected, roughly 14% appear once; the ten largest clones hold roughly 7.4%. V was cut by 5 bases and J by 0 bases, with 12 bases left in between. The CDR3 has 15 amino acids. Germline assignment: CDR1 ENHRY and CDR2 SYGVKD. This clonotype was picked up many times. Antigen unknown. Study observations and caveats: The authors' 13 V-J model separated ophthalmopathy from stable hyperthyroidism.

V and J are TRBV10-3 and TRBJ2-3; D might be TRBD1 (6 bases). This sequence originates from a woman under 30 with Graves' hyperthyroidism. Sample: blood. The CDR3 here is CAISHRAWSTDTQYF. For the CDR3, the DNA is TGTGCCATCAGTCACAGGGCATGGAGCACAGATACGCAGTATTTT.